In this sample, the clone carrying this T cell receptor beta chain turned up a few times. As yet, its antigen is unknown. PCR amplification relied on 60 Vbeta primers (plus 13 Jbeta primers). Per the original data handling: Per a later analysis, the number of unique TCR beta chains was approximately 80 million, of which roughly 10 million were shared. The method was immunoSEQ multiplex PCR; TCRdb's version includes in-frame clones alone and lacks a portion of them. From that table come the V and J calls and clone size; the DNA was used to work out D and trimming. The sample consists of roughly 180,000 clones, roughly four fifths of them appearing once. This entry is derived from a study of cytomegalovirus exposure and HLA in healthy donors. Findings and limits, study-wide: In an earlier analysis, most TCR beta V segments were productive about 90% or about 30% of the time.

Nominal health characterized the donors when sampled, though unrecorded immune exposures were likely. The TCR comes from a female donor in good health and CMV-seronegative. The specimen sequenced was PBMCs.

The CDR3 loop reads CASSLPPRLAGRTDTQYF. In DNA form, the CDR3 reads TGTGCCAGCAGCTTGCCGCCTCGACTAGCGGGAAGGACGGATACGCAGTATTTT. V gene TRBV7-9 combines with J gene TRBJ2-3; 11 bases map to TRBD2. Germline CDR1 and CDR2: SEHNR and FQNEAQ (reference sequence). This CDR3 contains 18 residues. The J segment lost 6 bases and the V segment lost 3 bases, leaving 14 bases of the junction unmatched.